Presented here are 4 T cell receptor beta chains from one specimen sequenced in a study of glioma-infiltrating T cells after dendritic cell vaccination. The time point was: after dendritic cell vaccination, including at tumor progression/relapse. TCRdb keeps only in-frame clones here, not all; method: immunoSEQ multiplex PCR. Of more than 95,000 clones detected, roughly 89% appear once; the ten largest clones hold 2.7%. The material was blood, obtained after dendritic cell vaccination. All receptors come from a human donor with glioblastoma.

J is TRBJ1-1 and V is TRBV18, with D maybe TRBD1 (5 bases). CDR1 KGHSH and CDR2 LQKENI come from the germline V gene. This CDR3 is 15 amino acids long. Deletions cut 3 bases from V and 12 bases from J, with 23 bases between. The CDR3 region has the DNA TGTGCCAGCTCACCCCCCCGGGCCGGGACGGGGGAAACTTTCTTT. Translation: CASSPPRAGTGETFF.

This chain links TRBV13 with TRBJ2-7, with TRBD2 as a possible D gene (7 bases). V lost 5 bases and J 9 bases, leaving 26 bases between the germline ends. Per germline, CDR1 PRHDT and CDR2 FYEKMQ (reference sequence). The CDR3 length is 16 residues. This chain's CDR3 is CASSLSWGGGTDWQYF. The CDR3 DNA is TGTGCCAGCAGCCTTTCTTGGGGAGGGGGAACGGATTGGCAGTACTTC.

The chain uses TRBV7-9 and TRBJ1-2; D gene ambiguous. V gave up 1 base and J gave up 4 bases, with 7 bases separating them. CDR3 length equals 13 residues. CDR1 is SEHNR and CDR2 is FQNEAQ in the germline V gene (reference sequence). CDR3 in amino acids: CASSLGAIYGYTF. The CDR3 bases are TGTGCCAGCAGCTTAGGGGCGATCTATGGCTACACCTTC.

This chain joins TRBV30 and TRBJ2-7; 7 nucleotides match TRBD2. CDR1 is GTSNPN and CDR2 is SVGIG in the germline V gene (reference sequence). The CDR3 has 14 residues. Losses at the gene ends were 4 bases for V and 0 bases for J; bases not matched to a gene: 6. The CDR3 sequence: CAWNLAVGSYEQYF. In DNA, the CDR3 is TGTGCCTGGAACCTAGCGGTGGGCTCCTACGAGCAGTACTTC.